These 15 T cell receptor beta chains share one sample of origin, sequenced in a study of HIV-infected patients and healthy controls. Whole blood was used without fractionation, so all unsorted peripheral T cells were included. Approximately 500 ng RNA was reverse transcribed with alpha and beta constant-region primers. Alpha and beta chain libraries were made separately by chain-specific third strand synthesis with multiplexing indices. TCRdb analysed the 5' RACE reads with MiXCR anew, one entry per CDR3 protein. This table has about 13,000 distinct CDR3 sequences, 11% appearing once. The sample consisted of blood. The receptors derive from an adult in good health.

This clonotype is deemed medium-sized (0.01 to 0.1%). The genes are TRBV20-1 and TRBJ1-2; a weak D match, TRBD1 (5 bases). Germline lookup yields CDR1 DFQATT and CDR2 SNEGSKA (reference sequence). V shed 0 bases and J shed 0 bases, with 14 bases lying between them. The CDR3 is made up of 16 amino acids. CDR3 in DNA: TGCAGTGCTAGAGATCCAGGGCAGGCCGCTAACTATGGCTACACCTTC. It translates to CSARDPGQAANYGYTF.

By sample share, this clonotype is medium-sized (0.01 to 0.1%). The chain combines TRBV20-1 with TRBJ1-1; 9 bases are a match to TRBD1. The junction had 9 bases not matched to a gene; V was cut back by 4 bases and J by 3 bases. The germline V gene has CDR1 DFQATT and CDR2 SNEGSKA (reference sequence). The CDR3 is 15 residues long. CDR3 amino acids: CSANRDRVLDTEAFF. CDR3 DNA: TGCAGTGCTAACCGGGACAGGGTCCTCGACACTGAAGCTTTCTTT.

The chain joins TRBV20-1 to TRBJ2-1; 7 bases fit TRBD1. The CDR3 loop spans 16 amino acids. Germline values: CDR1 DFQATT, CDR2 SNEGSKA (reference sequence). V lost 6 bases, J lost 0 bases, and 11 bases stayed unmatched. CDR3 sequence (DNA): TGCAGTGCCGTCACGAGACAGGGTAGCTCCTACAATGAGCAGTTCTTC. This sequence encodes CSAVTRQGSSYNEQFF.

This chain joins TRBV6-5 and TRBJ2-1; 9 bases fit TRBD2. J was trimmed by 10 bases and V by 5 bases; bases with no gene match: 9. The germline V gene encodes CDR1 MNHEY and CDR2 SVGAGI. The CDR3 is 14 amino acids. DNA of the CDR3: TGTGCCAGCAGTGGGACTAGCCCCTCGTCGGAGCAGTTCTTC. Protein product: CASSGTSPSSEQFF.

This chain joins TRBV28 and TRBJ2-5; tentative D call: TRBD2 (6 bases). The CDR3 consists of 13 residues. V lost 7 bases and J lost 2, with 11 bases in between. The germline V gene encodes CDR1 MDHEN and CDR2 SYDVKM. CDR3 protein: CASISRGQETQYF. CDR3 DNA: TGTGCCAGCATCTCCCGGGGGCAAGAGACCCAGTACTTC.

This sequence joins TRBV7-2 and TRBJ1-2; D not resolved. Germline values: CDR1 SGHTA, CDR2 FQGNSA. CDR3 length: 16 residues. The V end lost 4 bases, the J end lost 5 bases, and 20 bases lay between the germline ends. The CDR3 reads CASSSRQVIAPYGYTF. Written as DNA, the CDR3 is TGTGCCAGCAGCTCCCGCCAAGTGATAGCCCCTTATGGCTACACCTTC.

This clonotype showed up many times. The V call is TRBV20-1, the J call TRBJ2-3; 7 bases are shared with TRBD2. Germline V lookup: CDR1 DFQATT, CDR2 SNEGSKA (reference sequence). The CDR3 is 13 amino acids. The DNA for the CDR3 is TGCAGAGCACTAGCGTTCCCCACAGATACGCAGTATTTT. Its protein product is CRALAFPTDTQYF.

The table lists this clonotype with many counts. The V call is TRBV28, the J call TRBJ2-3; D gene unclear. The CDR3 runs 12 residues. V was trimmed by 0 bases and J by 5 bases, leaving 3 bases between them. Per germline, CDR1 MDHEN and CDR2 SYDVKM. CDR3 region: CASSLWRDTQYF. In DNA, the CDR3 is TGTGCCAGCAGTTTATGGAGAGATACGCAGTATTTT.

This clonotype is categorized as medium-sized. CDR3 nucleotides: TGTGCCAGCAGCCGATGGGGACAGACGAAAACAGATACGCAGTATTTT. Translation gives CASSRWGQTKTDTQYF. This chain links TRBV28 with TRBJ2-3; 7 bases line up with TRBD1. This CDR3 is 16 amino acids long. Germline V gives CDR1 MDHEN, CDR2 SYDVKM. The junction had 12 bases not matched to a gene; V was cut back by 6 bases and J by 3 bases.

The table lists this clonotype with many counts. The CDR3, as DNA: TGCGCCAGCACGGGACAGGGAGGCACTGAAGCTTTCTTT. The encoded protein is CASTGQGGTEAFF. The V call is TRBV5-1, the J call TRBJ1-1, with 9 bases that match TRBD1. The V and J ends lost 6 bases and 4 bases, in that order; junction bases with no gene match: 4. CDR3 length: 13 amino acids. Germline V gene lookup returns CDR1 SGHRS and CDR2 YFSETQ.

This clonotype was seen ten or more times. The chain recombines TRBV12-3 or TRBV12-4 with TRBJ2-7; perhaps D is TRBD1 or TRBD2 (5 bases each). The V and J ends lost 4 bases and 4 bases respectively, with 11 bases between them. CDR3 length: 13 amino acids. DNA for the CDR3: TGTGCCAGCAGTTCGGGACCGGTATACGAGCAGTACTTC. Its translation: CASSSGPVYEQYF.

V usage is TRBV28 and J usage is TRBJ1-5; tentative D call: TRBD1 (5 bases). Per germline, CDR1 MDHEN and CDR2 SYDVKM. The CDR3 sequence is 15 residues long. Trimming cost V 4 bases and J 2 bases, with 12 bases left between them. The CDR3 coding sequence is TGTGCCAGCAGTTGGGACTTCCGAGGCAATCAGCCCCAGCATTTT. Translating gives CASSWDFRGNQPQHF. The full variable domain, rest sourced from reference TRBV28 and TRBJ1-5, is DVKVTQSSRYLVKRTGEKVFLECVQDMDHENMFWYRQDPGLGLRLIYFSYDVKMKEKGDIPEGYSVSREKKERFSLILESASTNQTSMYLCASSWDFRGNQPQHFGDGTRLSIL.

The table lists this clonotype with many counts. CDR3 sequence (DNA): TGTGCCAGCAGTTCCGCAGATACGCAGTATTTT. Protein sequence: CASSSADTQYF. The chain employs TRBV27 and TRBJ2-3; D uncertain. This CDR3 comprises 11 residues. CDR1 and CDR2 from the germline V gene are MNHEY and SMNVEV (reference sequence). V was pared by 4 bases and J by 4 bases, with 3 bases between.

This CDR3 is CASSRTSGSADTQYF. As DNA, the CDR3 is TGTGCCAGCAGCCGGACTAGCGGGAGCGCAGATACGCAGTATTTT. The chain employs TRBV3-1 and TRBJ2-3, with TRBD2 matching 13 bases. The CDR3 has 15 residues. Germline assignment: CDR1 LGHDT and CDR2 YNNKEL (reference sequence). With 4 bases clipped from V and 4 bases from J, the junction kept 2 bases outside the gene matches.

This sequence joins TRBV7-9 and TRBJ2-3; maybe TRBD2 (7 bases). Between the trimmed V and J ends, which lost 5 bases and 5 bases, there was a span of 23 bases. This CDR3 contains 17 residues. CDR1 SEHNR and CDR2 FQNEAQ come from the germline V gene (reference sequence). CDR3 bases: TGTGCCAGCAGCCTGGACAGCGGGAAAGGCGGGGAAGATACGCAGTATTTT. Its protein is CASSLDSGKGGEDTQYF.